This section outlines one T cell receptor (beta chain) sequence together with its context. This sample stems from a study of blood T cell repertoires in COVID-19. Repertoires were generated with immunoSEQ multiplex PCR, while TCRdb's copy carries only in-frame clones and drops some. The sample includes fewer than 80,000 clones, 80% to 95% seen only once; the top ten take approximately 5.5%. The CDR3 totals 14 residues. Trimming at V came to 7 bases and at J to 3 bases, leaving 2 bases not matched to a gene. In germline, CDR1 is SNHLY, CDR2 FYNNEI. The source is a human donor in a cohort sampled during active COVID-19. The chain recombines TRBV2 with TRBJ2-2; 10 bases line up with TRBD1. The material sequenced was peripheral blood. DNA for the CDR3: TGTGCCAGCACCGGGACAGGGGACACCGGGGAGCTGTTTTTT. Translating it yields CASTGTGDTGELFF.